The 10 T cell receptor beta chains given below trace back to one sample, sequenced in a study of blood T cells in healthy people across ages. The use of a sample-barcoded 5' primer and a J-beta primer mix characterized a second PCR of about 7 to 12 cycles. Using its own MiXCR run on the 5' RACE reads, TCRdb lists one record per CDR3 protein. This repertoire shows 550,000 to 800,000 distinct CDR3 sequences, 32% found once; its top ten account for 15% to 19%. Material for sequencing was blood. These receptors were collected from an elderly woman in good health.

This clonotype was found a few times. The chain combines TRBV6-6 with TRBJ2-2; 10 bases line up with TRBD1. This CDR3 has 14 amino acids. V lost 2 bases, J lost 6 bases, and 0 bases stayed unmatched. Germline-derived CDR1 and CDR2 are MNHNY and SVGAGI (reference sequence). The DNA of the CDR3 is TGTGCCAGCAGTTACGGACAGGGGGCCGGGGAGCTGTTTTTT. Amino acid sequence: CASSYGQGAGELFF.

The sample holds one count of this clonotype. This clone may be a read error of a much larger clone one base away. V gene TRBV14 combines with J gene TRBJ2-4; tentative D call: TRBD1 (6 bases). Per the germline V gene, CDR1 is SGHDN and CDR2 is FVKESK. The CDR3 covers 16 residues. Here the CDR3 reads CDSSQRVVTGKNIQYF. Here the CDR3 DNA reads TGTGACAGCAGCCAGAGGGTGGTGACAGGCAAAAACATTCAGTACTTC.

In the case of this clonotype: A read error may account for a junction end that differs from germline. V usage is TRBV7-2 and J usage is TRBJ2-5; the D gene could be TRBD1 or TRBD2 (6 bases each). TRBJ2-7 matches the DNA end more closely, so the J call is doubtful. Germline CDR1 is SGHTA and CDR2 is FQGNSA. The CDR3 runs to 15 residues. The chain's CDR3 is CAGSLARGPVYEQYF. The DNA of the CDR3 is TGTGCCGGCAGCTTAGCACGGGGGCCGGTCTACGAGCAGTACTTC.

Note on this clonotype: This sequence may be a read error, since a much larger clone differs from it by one base. The chain has TRBV4-3 and TRBJ2-7; D perhaps matches TRBD1 (6 bases). Near its end, the DNA agrees better with TRBJ2-5, so the J call may be wrong. Germline values: CDR1 LGHNA, CDR2 YSLEER. The CDR3 is made up of 15 amino acids. CDR3 region: CACSQQTGSSETQYF. The CDR3 DNA follows: TGCGCCTGCAGCCAACAAACAGGGAGCTCCGAGACCCAGTACTTC.

The chain has TRBV20-1 and TRBJ2-1, with D tentatively TRBD2 (5 bases). Germline CDR1 DFQATT, CDR2 SNEGSKA (reference sequence). Trimming shortened V by 1 base and J by 12 bases, and 13 bases separated the two germline ends. There are 12 residues in the CDR3. The chain's CDR3 is CSARGGVSGQFF. DNA for the CDR3: TGCAGTGCTAGAGGAGGCGTCAGCGGGCAGTTCTTC.

The sample holds many counts of this clonotype. The chain has TRBV5-1 and TRBJ2-7; D gene ambiguous. Germline lookup yields CDR1 SGHRS and CDR2 YFSETQ. V gave up 0 bases and J gave up 3 bases, with 10 bases separating them. The CDR3 totals 14 residues. For the CDR3, the DNA is TGCGCCAGCAGCTTGGATGTCAGGAACTACGAGCAGTACTTC. Its protein is CASSLDVRNYEQYF.

Worth noting for this clonotype: A much larger clone differs by one base, so this may be a read error. J is TRBJ2-7 and V is TRBV6-2 or TRBV6-3; 10 bases are a match to TRBD2. CDR3 length equals 15 residues. Germline assignment: CDR1 MNHEY and CDR2 SVGEGT. Germline trimming cut 7 bases from V and 7 bases from J; bases unmatched to any gene: 13. In nucleotides, the CDR3 is TGTGCCAGCACCGACCCTCCTAGCGGGGGCAATGAGCAGTACTTC. Translating it yields CASTDPPSGGNEQYF.

This clonotype appeared a few times. With a much larger clone just one base away, this may be a read error. The rearrangement joins TRBV12-3 or TRBV12-4 to TRBJ2-7; D perhaps matches TRBD2 (5 bases). The length of the CDR3 is 13 residues. V lost 5 bases and J 7 bases, leaving 15 bases between the germline ends. The CDR3 loop reads CASSTLSGEEQYF. The CDR3, as DNA: TGTGCCAGCAGTACCCTCTCCGGGGAAGAGCAGTACTTC.

This clonotype showed up many times. The V gene is TRBV28, the J gene TRBJ2-3; TRBD1 might be the D (6 bases). The V end lost 10 bases, the J end lost 3 bases, and 14 bases lay between the germline ends. Germline values: CDR1 MDHEN, CDR2 SYDVKM. The length of the CDR3 is 13 residues. In nucleotides, the CDR3 is TGTGCCATAACAAAACAGGGAACAGATACGCAGTATTTT. It yields the protein CAITKQGTDTQYF. The variable domain in full, completed from reference TRBV28 and TRBJ2-3, reads DVKVTQSSRYLVKRTGEKVFLECVQDMDHENMFWYRQDPGLGLRLIYFSYDVKMKEKGDIPEGYSVSREKKERFSLILESASTNQTSMYLCAITKQGTDTQYFGPGTRLTVL.

This clonotype was counted many times. The chain uses TRBV5-4 and TRBJ2-1; D gene unclear. The V end was cut by 2 bases, the J end by 0 bases, with 9 bases between. Per germline, CDR1 SGHNT and CDR2 YYREEE (reference sequence). The CDR3 length is 15 residues. The CDR3 DNA reads TGTGCCAGCAGCTTAAACTATGGCTCCTACAATGAGCAGTTCTTC. Encoded protein: CASSLNYGSYNEQFF.